The 9 T cell receptor beta chains below all came from one sample that was sequenced in a study of blood T cells in healthy people across ages (dated by TCRdb to between 2015 and 2017). Library creation used 5' RACE. Data came from an Illumina HiSeq 2500. A second PCR of roughly 7 to 12 cycles was run with a J-beta primer mix and a sample-barcoded 5' primer. TCRdb passed the public sequencing reads through fastp at Q25 and MiXCR, retaining productive beta sequences. Each CDR3 protein appears once, grouped with its most common genes and DNA. Across this sample there are around 790,000 distinct CDR3 sequences, with under 45% seen only once. In total, the top ten clones hold approximately 19% of the sample. The specimen sequenced was blood. The receptors originated from a man aged 55 to 69 in good health.

The CDR3 protein is CASIGQDLPHNYGYTF. CDR3 nucleotides: TGTGCCAGCATCGGACAGGACCTCCCCCATAACTATGGCTACACCTTC. The V and J genes are TRBV2 and TRBJ1-2, with 7 positions matching TRBD1. This CDR3 spans 16 amino acids. The germline gives CDR1 SNHLY, CDR2 FYNNEI. The J segment lost 1 base and the V segment lost 7 bases, leaving 12 bases of the junction unmatched.

V and J are TRBV7-9 and TRBJ2-1, with 10 bases that match TRBD2. The germline gives CDR1 SEHNR, CDR2 FQNEAQ (reference sequence). The CDR3 is made up of 15 amino acids. The V and J ends lost 6 bases and 5 bases, in that order; junction bases with no gene match: 7. CDR3 in amino acids: CASRYTSGDNNEQFF. CDR3 DNA sequence: TGTGCCAGCAGATACACTAGCGGGGATAACAATGAGCAGTTCTTC.

This clonotype occurred a few times. The genes are TRBV7-2 and TRBJ1-1, with TRBD1 matching over 8 bases. From germline, CDR1 is SGHTA and CDR2 FQGNSA. V lost 8 bases, J lost 3 bases, and 8 bases stayed unmatched. CDR3 length: 14 residues. The CDR3 coding sequence is TGTGCCAGCTCCCTAGGACAGGGATACACTGAAGCTTTCTTT. Its translation: CASSLGQGYTEAFF.

The rearrangement links TRBV4-3 to TRBJ1-1; D may be TRBD1 (5 bases). Germline CDR1 and CDR2: LGHNA and YSLEER. Trimming pared 1 base from V and 5 bases from J, leaving 11 bases between. The CDR3 totals 14 residues. The CDR3 loop reads CASSQGRGGTEAFF. In DNA form, the CDR3 reads TGCGCCAGCAGCCAAGGTAGGGGAGGAACTGAAGCTTTCTTT.

This clonotype was seen more than once but under ten times. The CDR3 DNA reads TGTGCCAGCAGTTCTAGTACAGGAATATCCTACGAGCAGTACTTC. As protein: CASSSSTGISYEQYF. The genes are TRBV25-1 and TRBJ2-7, with D perhaps matching TRBD1 (5 bases). V was trimmed by 5 bases and J by 1 base, leaving 15 bases between them. Germline V gene data show CDR1 as MGHDK and CDR2 as SYGVNS. The CDR3 is made up of 15 amino acids.

The chain uses TRBV24-1 and TRBJ2-5, with a possible D match to TRBD1 (6 bases). Germline values: CDR1 KGHDR, CDR2 SFDVKD. There are 14 residues in the CDR3. Trimming shortened V by 2 bases and J by 4 bases, and 10 bases separated the two germline ends. The CDR3 is CATSDSRGGETQYF. The CDR3 DNA sequence: TGTGCCACCAGTGATTCCAGGGGTGGAGAGACCCAGTACTTC.

The chain joins TRBV6-2 or TRBV6-3 to TRBJ1-2, with 7 positions matching TRBD1. This CDR3 is built from 15 residues. After removal of 2 bases from V and 7 bases from J, the junction contained 10 bases not matched to a gene. Germline CDR1 MNHEY, CDR2 SVGEGT. The CDR3 reads CASSYLLRTGFGYTF. The CDR3 coding sequence is TGTGCCAGCAGTTACCTGCTTAGGACAGGCTTTGGCTACACCTTC.

V and J are TRBV20-1 and TRBJ2-1; D call uncertain. This CDR3 is 14 amino acids long. The germline V gene has CDR1 DFQATT and CDR2 SNEGSKA (reference sequence). The V and J ends lost 0 bases and 13 bases respectively, with 19 bases between them. CDR3 coding DNA: TGCAGTGCTAGAGATATAACCAAGGACGGGCGCCAGTTCTTC. Protein product: CSARDITKDGRQFF.

The rearrangement links TRBV7-2 to TRBJ2-7, with D possibly TRBD2 on 6 matching bases. V lost 11 bases, J lost 7 bases, and 15 bases lay in between. This CDR3 comprises 11 residues. Germline V gene data show CDR1 as SGHTA and CDR2 as FQGNSA. The chain's CDR3 is CADSFGSEQYF. CDR3 in DNA: TGTGCCGACAGCTTCGGGAGTGAGCAGTACTTC.